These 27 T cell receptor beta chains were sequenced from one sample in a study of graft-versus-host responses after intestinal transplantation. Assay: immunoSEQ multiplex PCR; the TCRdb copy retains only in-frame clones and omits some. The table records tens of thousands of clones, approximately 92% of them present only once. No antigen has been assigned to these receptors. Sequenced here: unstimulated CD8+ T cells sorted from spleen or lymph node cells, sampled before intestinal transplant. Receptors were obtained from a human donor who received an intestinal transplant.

The CDR3 reads CASSDQGFTEAFF. In nucleotides, the CDR3 is TGTGCCAGCAGTGACCAGGGTTTTACTGAAGCTTTCTTT. The J gene is TRBJ1-1, the V gene TRBV2; D possibly corresponds to TRBD1 (5 bases). The CDR3 sequence is 13 residues long. The V end was cut by 3 bases, the J end by 5 bases, with 10 bases between. The germline V gene encodes CDR1 SNHLY and CDR2 FYNNEI.

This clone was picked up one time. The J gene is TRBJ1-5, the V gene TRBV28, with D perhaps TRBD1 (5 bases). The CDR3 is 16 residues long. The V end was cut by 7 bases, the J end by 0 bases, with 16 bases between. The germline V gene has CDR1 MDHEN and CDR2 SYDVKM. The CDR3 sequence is CASTEREGYSNQPQHF. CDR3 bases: TGTGCCAGCACCGAAAGGGAGGGGTATAGCAATCAGCCCCAGCATTTT.

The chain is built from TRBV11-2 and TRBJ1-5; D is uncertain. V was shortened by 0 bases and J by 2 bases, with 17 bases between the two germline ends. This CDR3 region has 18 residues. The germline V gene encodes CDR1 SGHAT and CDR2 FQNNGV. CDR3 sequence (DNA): TGTGCCAGCAGCTTAGATAGTTCCGGGGAACCGGGCAATCAGCCCCAGCATTTT. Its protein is CASSLDSSGEPGNQPQHF.

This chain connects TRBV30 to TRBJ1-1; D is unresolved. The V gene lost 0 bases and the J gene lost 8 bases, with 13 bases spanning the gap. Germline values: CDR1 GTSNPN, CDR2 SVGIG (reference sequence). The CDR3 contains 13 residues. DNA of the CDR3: TGTGCCTGGAGTGTCCCTTTCTTCCGGGAAGCTTTCTTT. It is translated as CAWSVPFFREAFF.

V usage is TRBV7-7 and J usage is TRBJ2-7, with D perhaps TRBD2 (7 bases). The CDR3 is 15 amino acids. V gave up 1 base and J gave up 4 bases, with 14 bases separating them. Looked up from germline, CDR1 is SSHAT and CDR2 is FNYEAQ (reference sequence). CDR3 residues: CASSLGAGAEYEQYF. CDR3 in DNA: TGTGCCAGCAGCTTAGGCGCGGGGGCCGAGTACGAGCAGTACTTC.

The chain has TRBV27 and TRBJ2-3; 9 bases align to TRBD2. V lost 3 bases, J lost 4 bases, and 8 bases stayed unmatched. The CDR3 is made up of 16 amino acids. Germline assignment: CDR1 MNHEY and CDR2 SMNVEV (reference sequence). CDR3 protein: CASSFLSAGGADTQYF. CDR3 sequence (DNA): TGTGCCAGCAGTTTTCTCTCAGCGGGAGGAGCAGATACGCAGTATTTT.

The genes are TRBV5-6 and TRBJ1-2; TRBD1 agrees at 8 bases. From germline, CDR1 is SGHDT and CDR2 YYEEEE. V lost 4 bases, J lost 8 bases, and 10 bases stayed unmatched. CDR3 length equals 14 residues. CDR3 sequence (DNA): TGTGCCAGCAGCGCCCCGAGGACAGGGAGCGGCTACACCTTC. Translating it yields CASSAPRTGSGYTF.

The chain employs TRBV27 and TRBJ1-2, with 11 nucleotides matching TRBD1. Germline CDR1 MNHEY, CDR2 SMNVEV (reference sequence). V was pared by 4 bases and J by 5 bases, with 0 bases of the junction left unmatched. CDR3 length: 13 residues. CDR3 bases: TGTGCCAGCAGTTGGGACAGGGGGTATGGCTACACCTTC. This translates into CASSWDRGYGYTF.

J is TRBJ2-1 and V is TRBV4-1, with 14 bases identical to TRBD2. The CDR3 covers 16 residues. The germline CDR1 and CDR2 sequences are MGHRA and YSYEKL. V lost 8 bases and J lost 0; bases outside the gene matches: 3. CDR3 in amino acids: CASETSGRGSYNEQFF. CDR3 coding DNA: TGCGCCAGCGAGACTAGCGGGAGGGGCTCCTACAATGAGCAGTTCTTC.

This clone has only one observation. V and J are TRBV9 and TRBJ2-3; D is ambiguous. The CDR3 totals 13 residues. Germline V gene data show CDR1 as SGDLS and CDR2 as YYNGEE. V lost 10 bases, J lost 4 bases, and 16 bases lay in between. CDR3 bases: TGTGCCGGCCAACCTTGGGCTCCAGATACGCAGTATTTT. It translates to CAGQPWAPDTQYF.

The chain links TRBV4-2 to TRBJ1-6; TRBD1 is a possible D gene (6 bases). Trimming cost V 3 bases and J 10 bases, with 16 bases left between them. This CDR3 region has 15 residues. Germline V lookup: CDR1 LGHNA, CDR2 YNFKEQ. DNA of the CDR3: TGTGCCAGCAGCCAGGAAATCACAGGGAACTCACCCCTCCACTTT. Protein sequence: CASSQEITGNSPLHF.

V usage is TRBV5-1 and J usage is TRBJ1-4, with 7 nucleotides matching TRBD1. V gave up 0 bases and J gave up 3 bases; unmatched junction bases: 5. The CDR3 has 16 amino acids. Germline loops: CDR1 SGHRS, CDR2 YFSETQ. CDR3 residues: CASSLVMTGSNEKLFF. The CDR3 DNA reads TGCGCCAGCAGCTTGGTAATGACAGGGTCTAATGAAAAACTGTTTTTT.

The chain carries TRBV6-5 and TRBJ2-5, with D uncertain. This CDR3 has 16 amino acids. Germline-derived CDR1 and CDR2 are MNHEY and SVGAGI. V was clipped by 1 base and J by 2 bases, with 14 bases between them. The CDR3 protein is CASSYLVRLVQETQYF. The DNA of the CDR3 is TGTGCCAGCAGTTACTTGGTCCGCCTAGTACAAGAGACCCAGTACTTC.

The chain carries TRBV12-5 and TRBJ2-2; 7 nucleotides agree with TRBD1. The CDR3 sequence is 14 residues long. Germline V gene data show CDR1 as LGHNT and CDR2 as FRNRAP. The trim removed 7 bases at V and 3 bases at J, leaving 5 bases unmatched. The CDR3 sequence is CASADDRDTGELFF. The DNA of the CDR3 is TGTGCTAGTGCCGACGACAGGGACACCGGGGAGCTGTTTTTT.

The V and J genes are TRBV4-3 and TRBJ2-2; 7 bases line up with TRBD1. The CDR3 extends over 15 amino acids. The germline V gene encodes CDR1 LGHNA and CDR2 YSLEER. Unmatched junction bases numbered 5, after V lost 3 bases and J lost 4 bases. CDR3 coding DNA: TGCGCCAGCAGCCATAAAGCAGGGGGCACCGGGGAGCTGTTTTTT. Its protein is CASSHKAGGTGELFF.

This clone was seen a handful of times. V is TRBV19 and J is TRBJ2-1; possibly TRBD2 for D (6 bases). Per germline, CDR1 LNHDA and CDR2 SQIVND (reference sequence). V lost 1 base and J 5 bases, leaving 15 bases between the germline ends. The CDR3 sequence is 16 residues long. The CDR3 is CASSIAGLRTNNEQFF. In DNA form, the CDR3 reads TGTGCCAGTAGTATAGCGGGCTTACGGACTAACAATGAGCAGTTCTTC.

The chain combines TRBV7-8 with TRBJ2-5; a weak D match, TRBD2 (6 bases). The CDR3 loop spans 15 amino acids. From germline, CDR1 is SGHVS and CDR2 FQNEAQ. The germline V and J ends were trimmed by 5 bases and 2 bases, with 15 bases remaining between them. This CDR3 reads CASSPGGSLQETQYF. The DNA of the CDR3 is TGTGCCAGCAGCCCTGGAGGGAGTCTACAAGAGACCCAGTACTTC.

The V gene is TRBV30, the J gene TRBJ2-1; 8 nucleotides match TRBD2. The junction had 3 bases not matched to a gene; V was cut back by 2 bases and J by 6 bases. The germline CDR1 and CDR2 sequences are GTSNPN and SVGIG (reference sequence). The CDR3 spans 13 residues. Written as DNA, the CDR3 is TGTGCCTGGAGTAGCGGGGGAGGCAATGAGCAGTTCTTC. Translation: CAWSSGGGNEQFF.

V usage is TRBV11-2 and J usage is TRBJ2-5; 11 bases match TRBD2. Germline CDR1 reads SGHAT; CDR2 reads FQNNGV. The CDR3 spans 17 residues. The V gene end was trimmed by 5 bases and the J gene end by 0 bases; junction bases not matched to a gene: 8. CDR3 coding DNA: TGTGCCAGCAGCCCCTACGGGACTAGCGGATACCAAGAGACCCAGTACTTC. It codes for CASSPYGTSGYQETQYF.

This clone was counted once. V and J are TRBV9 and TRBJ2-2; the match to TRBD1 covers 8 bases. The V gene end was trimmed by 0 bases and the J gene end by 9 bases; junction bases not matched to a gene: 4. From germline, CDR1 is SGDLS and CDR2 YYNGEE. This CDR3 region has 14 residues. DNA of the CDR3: TGTGCCAGCAGCGTAGCCGGACAGGGAAGGGAGCTGTTTTTT. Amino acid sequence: CASSVAGQGRELFF.

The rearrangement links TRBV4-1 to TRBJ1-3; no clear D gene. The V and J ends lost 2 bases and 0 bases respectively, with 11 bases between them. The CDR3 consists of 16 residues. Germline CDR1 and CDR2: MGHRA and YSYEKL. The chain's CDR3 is CASSQIEFISGNTIYF. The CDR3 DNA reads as TGCGCCAGCAGCCAAATAGAGTTTATCTCTGGAAACACCATATATTTT.

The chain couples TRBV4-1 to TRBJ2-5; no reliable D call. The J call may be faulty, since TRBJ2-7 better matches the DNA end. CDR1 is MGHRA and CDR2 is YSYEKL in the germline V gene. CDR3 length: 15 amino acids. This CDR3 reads CASSQVTSEPYEQYF. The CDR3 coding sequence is TGCGCCAGCAGCCAAGTCACAAGCGAGCCCTACGAGCAGTACTTC.

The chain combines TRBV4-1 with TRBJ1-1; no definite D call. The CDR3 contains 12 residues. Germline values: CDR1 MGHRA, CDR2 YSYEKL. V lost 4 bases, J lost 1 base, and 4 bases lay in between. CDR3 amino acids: CASSPGNTEAFF. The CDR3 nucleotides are TGCGCCAGCAGCCCAGGGAACACTGAAGCTTTCTTT.

As DNA, the CDR3 is TGCGCCAGCAGCCAGGACGGGAGTGCAACTAATGAAAAACTGTTTTTT. Its translation is CASSQDGSATNEKLFF. V gene TRBV4-3 combines with J gene TRBJ1-4; D gene unclear. The V gene's germline CDR1 is LGHNA and CDR2 YSLEER. There are 16 residues in the CDR3. Trimming cost V 3 bases and J 0 bases, with 11 bases left between them.

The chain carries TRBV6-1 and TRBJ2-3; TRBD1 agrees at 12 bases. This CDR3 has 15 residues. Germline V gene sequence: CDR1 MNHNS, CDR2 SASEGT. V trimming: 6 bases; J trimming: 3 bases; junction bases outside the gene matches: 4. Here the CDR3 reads CASSPGQGATDTQYF. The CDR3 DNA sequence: TGTGCCAGCAGCCCGGGACAGGGGGCTACAGATACGCAGTATTTT.

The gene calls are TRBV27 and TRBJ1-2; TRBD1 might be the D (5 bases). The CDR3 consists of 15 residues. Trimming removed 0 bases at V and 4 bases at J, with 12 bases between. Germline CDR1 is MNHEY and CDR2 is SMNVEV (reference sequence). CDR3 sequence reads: CASSLSKLGGYGYTF. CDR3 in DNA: TGTGCCAGCAGTTTATCCAAGCTGGGGGGCTATGGCTACACCTTC.

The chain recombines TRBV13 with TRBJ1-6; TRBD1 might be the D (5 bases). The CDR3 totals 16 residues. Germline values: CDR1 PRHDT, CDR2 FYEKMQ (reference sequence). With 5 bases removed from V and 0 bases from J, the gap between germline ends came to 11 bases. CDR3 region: CASSLWGDSYNSPLHF. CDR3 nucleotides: TGTGCCAGCAGCCTGTGGGGCGACTCCTATAATTCACCCCTCCACTTT.